One sample yielded the 5 T cell receptor beta chains listed below, sequenced in a study of blood T cell repertoires in COVID-19. TCRdb's table, derived via immunoSEQ multiplex PCR, lists solely in-frame clones and lacks some. The table lists roughly 240,000 clones, 75% to 90% of them singletons. The sequenced sample was peripheral blood. Every receptor here comes from a man in his fifties or sixties who had recovered from COVID-19.

This rearrangement joins TRBV19 to TRBJ2-1; 9 nucleotides agree with TRBD2. Germline trimming cut 5 bases from V and 4 bases from J; bases unmatched to any gene: 9. The CDR3 loop spans 16 amino acids. CDR1 is LNHDA, CDR2 SQIVND, per germline (reference sequence). The CDR3 spells CASSSRGGGGYNEQFF. DNA of the CDR3: TGTGCCAGTAGTTCCCGCGGCGGGGGGGGTTACAATGAGCAGTTCTTC. The whole variable domain, filled in from reference TRBV19 and TRBJ2-1, reads DGGITQSPKYLFRKEGQNVTLSCEQNLNHDAMYWYRQDPGQGLRLIYYSQIVNDFQKGDIAEGYSVSREKKESFPLTVTSAQKNPTAFYLCASSSRGGGGYNEQFFGPGTRLTVL.

This clone was found a few times. The chain joins TRBV12-3 or TRBV12-4 to TRBJ1-1; D is unresolved. This CDR3 region has 12 residues. Trimming left V 6 bases short and J 4 bases short, with 9 bases between. CDR3 sequence reads: CASSEVFTEAFF. DNA for the CDR3: TGTGCCAGCAGCGAGGTGTTCACTGAAGCTTTCTTT.

This clone appeared once. V gene TRBV3-1 (or the pseudogene TRBV3-2) combines with J gene TRBJ2-5; 7 positions agree with TRBD1. The CDR3 consists of 15 residues. With 1 base clipped from V and 5 bases from J, the junction kept 7 bases outside the gene matches. Germline V gives CDR1 LGHDT, CDR2 YNNKEL (reference sequence). Here the CDR3 DNA reads TGTGCCAGCAGCCAAGGTCCCAGGGGGATGGAGACCCAGTACTTC. Its translation is CASSQGPRGMETQYF.

This clone was recorded a few times. V usage is TRBV10-2 and J usage is TRBJ2-3, with 10 bases lining up with TRBD2. J was trimmed by 5 bases and V by 7 bases; bases with no gene match: 3. This CDR3 is 13 amino acids long. Germline V gene data show CDR1 as WSHSY and CDR2 as SAAADI. The CDR3 DNA follows: TGCGCCAGCATGCTAGCGGGGGTAGATACGCAGTATTTT. It codes for CASMLAGVDTQYF.

The chain links TRBV19 to TRBJ2-7; 13 bases map to TRBD2. This CDR3 is built from 14 residues. J lost 3 bases, V lost 9 bases, and 5 bases had no gene match. The V gene's germline CDR1 is LNHDA and CDR2 SQIVND (reference sequence). The CDR3 sequence is CASQTSGGLYEQYF. The CDR3 DNA sequence: TGTGCCAGCCAGACTAGCGGGGGGCTCTACGAGCAGTACTTC.